The next 13 T cell receptor beta chains were all read from a single sample in a study of T cell changes during pregnancy in multiple sclerosis. Some clones are missing from TCRdb's copy, which holds only in-frame ones; the method was immunoSEQ multiplex PCR. Here the sample spans around 56,000 clones, 80% to 90% being singletons. The starting material was CD4+ T cells from peripheral blood mononuclear cells, obtained in the third trimester of pregnancy. These receptors all come from a female donor with multiple sclerosis, enrolled in a pregnancy study.

The J gene is TRBJ1-1, the V gene TRBV7-9; 7 bases map to TRBD1. Per germline, CDR1 SEHNR and CDR2 FQNEAQ (reference sequence). The ends lost 6 bases at V and 1 base at J; junction bases unmatched: 5. The CDR3 is made up of 14 amino acids. The CDR3 is CASRPTGPNTEAFF. In DNA, the CDR3 is TGTGCCAGCAGGCCGACAGGGCCGAACACTGAAGCTTTCTTT.

The chain couples TRBV6-5 to TRBJ2-7; the match to TRBD1 covers 9 bases. The length of the CDR3 is 14 residues. CDR1 and CDR2 (germline): MNHEY, SVGAGI. Unmatched junction bases numbered 7, after V lost 6 bases and J lost 4 bases. The CDR3 is CASSRGQGYYEQYF. CDR3 nucleotides: TGTGCCAGCAGCCGGGGACAGGGATATTACGAGCAGTACTTC.

The chain recombines TRBV5-1 with TRBJ2-3, with 13 positions matching TRBD2. The V gene end was trimmed by 2 bases and the J gene end by 4 bases; junction bases not matched to a gene: 16. Germline lookup yields CDR1 SGHRS and CDR2 YFSETQ. The CDR3 contains 20 residues. The CDR3 DNA reads TGCGCCAGCAGCTTCGGGACTAGCGGGATTCTCCAGATGAGTCCAGATACGCAGTATTTT. Its translation is CASSFGTSGILQMSPDTQYF. The full variable domain, rest sourced from reference TRBV5-1 and TRBJ2-3, is KAGVTQTPRYLIKTRGQQVTLSCSPISGHRSVSWYQQTPGQGLQFLFEYFSETQRNKGNFPGRFSGRQFSNSRSEMNVSTLELGDSALYLCASSFGTSGILQMSPDTQYFGPGTRLTVL.

This chain connects TRBV7-2 to TRBJ1-5; the D is unclear. V was cut by 1 base and J by 4 bases, with 14 bases left in between. Germline CDR1 is SGHTA and CDR2 is FQGNSA. This CDR3 region has 16 residues. The CDR3 sequence: CASSLGAPGNNQPQHF. CDR3 nucleotide sequence: TGTGCCAGCAGCTTAGGGGCCCCGGGAAATAATCAGCCCCAGCATTTT.

The V gene is TRBV19, the J gene TRBJ1-4; 9 bases are shared with TRBD1. The CDR3 has 15 amino acids. Germline V lookup: CDR1 LNHDA, CDR2 SQIVND (reference sequence). Trimming took 5 bases from V and 8 from J; bases not matched to a gene: 9. The CDR3: CASSQTRDRDEKLFF. In DNA form, the CDR3 reads TGTGCCAGTAGTCAGACCCGGGACAGGGACGAAAAACTGTTTTTT.

The chain recombines TRBV28 with TRBJ2-1; 9 bases fit TRBD1. Germline V lookup: CDR1 MDHEN, CDR2 SYDVKM. The CDR3 runs to 15 residues. V shed 6 bases, J shed 9 bases, and the junction held 12 bases outside the gene matches. The CDR3 bases are TGTGCCAGCAGAGCAGCCGGACAGGGGTTGGGTGAGCAGTTCTTC. Protein product: CASRAAGQGLGEQFF. The full variable domain, with the rest looked up from reference TRBV28 and TRBJ2-1, is DVKVTQSSRYLVKRTGEKVFLECVQDMDHENMFWYRQDPGLGLRLIYFSYDVKMKEKGDIPEGYSVSREKKERFSLILESASTNQTSMYLCASRAAGQGLGEQFFGPGTRLTVL.

This chain links TRBV10-3 with TRBJ2-5; the match to TRBD1 covers 7 bases. CDR1 ENHRY and CDR2 SYGVKD come from the germline V gene. With 4 bases clipped from V and 5 bases from J, the junction kept 4 bases outside the gene matches. This CDR3 has 13 amino acids. The CDR3 sequence is CAISGQGTETQYF. In DNA form, the CDR3 reads TGTGCCATCAGTGGACAGGGTACCGAGACCCAGTACTTC.

The chain carries TRBV7-7 and TRBJ2-2, with TRBD2 identical over 10 bases. J lost 1 base, V lost 1 base, and 0 bases had no gene match. The CDR3 extends over 16 amino acids. The germline V gene has CDR1 SSHAT and CDR2 FNYEAQ (reference sequence). DNA for the CDR3: TGTGCCAGCAGCTTAGTAGCGGGAGGGAACACCGGGGAGCTGTTTTTT. This sequence encodes CASSLVAGGNTGELFF.

The chain couples TRBV27 to TRBJ1-6; a possible D gene is TRBD1 (6 bases). The CDR3 runs 14 residues. Germline V gene lookup returns CDR1 MNHEY and CDR2 SMNVEV (reference sequence). Trimming pared 3 bases from V and 8 bases from J, leaving 11 bases between. In nucleotides, the CDR3 is TGTGCCAGCAGTTTGGACAGATCTTATTCACCCCTCCACTTT. This encodes CASSLDRSYSPLHF.

This chain uses TRBV27 with TRBJ2-3; 10 bases agree with TRBD2. The CDR3 covers 16 residues. Germline trimming cut 5 bases from V and 4 bases from J; bases unmatched to any gene: 9. Germline CDR1 is MNHEY and CDR2 is SMNVEV (reference sequence). The CDR3 here is CASSVWASGRADTQYF. CDR3 in DNA: TGTGCCAGCAGTGTATGGGCAAGCGGGAGGGCAGATACGCAGTATTTT.

This chain uses TRBV5-1 with TRBJ1-2; D gene ambiguous. V lost 1 base, J lost 2 bases, and 9 bases lay in between. Germline CDR1 SGHRS, CDR2 YFSETQ. This CDR3 region has 14 residues. CDR3 region: CASSLSSGNYGYTF. The CDR3 DNA reads TGCGCCAGCAGCTTGTCATCCGGGAACTATGGCTACACCTTC.

The chain employs TRBV14 and TRBJ2-7; no definite D call. The CDR3 has 15 residues. Germline assignment: CDR1 SGHDN and CDR2 FVKESK. V was pared by 4 bases and J by 0 bases, with 13 bases between. The CDR3 loop is CASSPTWSSSYEQYF. The CDR3 DNA is TGTGCCAGCAGCCCCACGTGGAGTTCCTCCTACGAGCAGTACTTC.

V gene TRBV5-1 combines with J gene TRBJ2-3; the match to TRBD2 covers 9 bases. The germline V gene has CDR1 SGHRS and CDR2 YFSETQ. V shed 0 bases, J shed 3 bases, and the junction held 8 bases outside the gene matches. The CDR3 consists of 17 residues. The CDR3 loop reads CASSLVFRGGGTDTQYF. The CDR3, as DNA: TGCGCCAGCAGCTTGGTTTTCCGCGGGGGGGGAACAGATACGCAGTATTTT.